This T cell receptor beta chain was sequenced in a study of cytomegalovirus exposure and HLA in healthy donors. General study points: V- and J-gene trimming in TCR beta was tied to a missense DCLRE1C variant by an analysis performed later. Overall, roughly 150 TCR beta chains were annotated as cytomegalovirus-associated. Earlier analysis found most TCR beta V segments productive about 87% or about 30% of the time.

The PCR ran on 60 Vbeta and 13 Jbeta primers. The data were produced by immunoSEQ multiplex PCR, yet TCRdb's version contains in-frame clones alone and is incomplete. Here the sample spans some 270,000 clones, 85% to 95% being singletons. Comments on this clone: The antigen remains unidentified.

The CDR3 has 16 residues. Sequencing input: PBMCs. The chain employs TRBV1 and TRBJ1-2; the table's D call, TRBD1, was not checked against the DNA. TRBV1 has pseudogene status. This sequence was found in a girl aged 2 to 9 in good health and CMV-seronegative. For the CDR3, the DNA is TGCACCAGCAGCCAAGGAGGGGACAGGCCTCTCTATGGCTACACCTTC. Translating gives CTSSQGGDRPLYGYTF.